These 32 T cell receptor beta chains share one sample of origin, sequenced in a study of neoadjuvant anti-PD-1 for oral cavity cancer. Sequencing was performed with immunoSEQ multiplex PCR; in TCRdb, only in-frame clones are kept and a portion is missing. Of some 61,000 clones in the sample, about 85% were seen once. Time point described: after neoadjuvant nivolumab, at surgical resection. This sample comprised PBMCs, obtained after nivolumab (anti-PD-1) treatment. These receptors came from a person aged 35-80 years with oral cavity squamous cell carcinoma.

This chain joins TRBV27 and TRBJ2-2; no clear D. CDR3 length equals 15 residues. The germline CDR1 and CDR2 sequences are MNHEY and SMNVEV (reference sequence). Deletions cut 1 base from V and 1 base from J, with 7 bases between. DNA for the CDR3: TGTGCCAGCAGTTTATTAGGAATGAACACCGGGGAGCTGTTTTTT. This gives the protein CASSLLGMNTGELFF.

The chain recombines TRBV7-2 with TRBJ2-1; 7 nucleotides line up with TRBD2. The CDR3 consists of 16 residues. Germline V CDR1 and CDR2: SGHTA, FQGNSA. Unmatched junction bases numbered 9, after V lost 1 base and J lost 6 bases. Here the CDR3 reads CASSLVTLARTNEQFF. The CDR3 DNA reads as TGTGCCAGCAGCTTAGTCACACTAGCGCGAACCAATGAGCAGTTCTTC.

V gene TRBV6-5 combines with J gene TRBJ2-7, with a weak D call TRBD2 (6 bases). The CDR3 is made up of 15 amino acids. The V gene lost 6 bases and the J gene lost 0 bases, with 15 bases spanning the gap. Germline assignment: CDR1 MNHEY and CDR2 SVGAGI. The CDR3 DNA reads as TGTGCCAGCAGCCGGGGGAGCACTCCCTCCTACGAGCAGTACTTC. Encoded protein: CASSRGSTPSYEQYF.

The rearrangement joins TRBV5-4 to TRBJ1-2; TRBD1 agrees at 11 bases. The junction had 6 bases not matched to a gene; V was cut back by 3 bases and J by 2 bases. CDR3 size: 16 residues. Looked up from germline, CDR1 is SGHNT and CDR2 is YYREEE (reference sequence). The DNA for the CDR3 is TGTGCCAGCAGCTCCCGGACAGGGGGCGGGAACTATGGCTACACCTTC. Encoded protein: CASSSRTGGGNYGYTF.

The chain employs TRBV27 and TRBJ1-2; 8 nucleotides line up with TRBD1. Germline loops: CDR1 MNHEY, CDR2 SMNVEV (reference sequence). Trimming took 6 bases from V and 7 from J; bases not matched to a gene: 7. The CDR3 has 13 amino acids. The CDR3 sequence is CASRGQGITGYTF. For the CDR3, the DNA is TGTGCCAGCAGAGGACAGGGAATCACTGGCTACACCTTC.

The rearrangement links TRBV6-5 to TRBJ2-1; D not certain. Trimming took 7 bases from V and 5 from J, leaving 18 bases between them. The CDR3 is made up of 15 amino acids. From germline, CDR1 is MNHEY and CDR2 SVGAGI. The CDR3 DNA sequence: TGTGCCAGCACCTCCTCGCCTAGAAATAACAATGAGCAGTTCTTC. Translation: CASTSSPRNNNEQFF.

The V call is TRBV30, the J call TRBJ1-4; 9 bases align to TRBD1. The germline gives CDR1 GTSNPN, CDR2 SVGIG (reference sequence). The junction had 9 bases not matched to a gene; V was cut back by 3 bases and J by 7 bases. The length of the CDR3 is 15 residues. CDR3: CAWRGTGTRGEKLFF. The CDR3 region has the DNA TGTGCCTGGAGGGGGACAGGGACGAGGGGTGAAAAACTGTTTTTT.

This clone was seen many times. One junction end disagrees with the germline gene, perhaps due to a read error. The V gene is TRBV7-7, the J gene TRBJ2-7, with D perhaps TRBD2 (6 bases). The CDR3 spans 14 residues. Per the germline V gene, CDR1 is SSHAT and CDR2 is FNYEAQ (reference sequence). This chain's CDR3 is CASSSGVAPYEQYF. CDR3 nucleotide sequence: TGTGCTAGCAGCTCGGGAGTAGCCCCCTACGAGCAGTACTTC.

The table lists this clone with a count of one. The chain is built from TRBV6-1 and TRBJ2-7, with 9 bases that match TRBD1. The CDR3 has 15 residues. Germline lookup yields CDR1 MNHNS and CDR2 SASEGT. V lost 4 bases to trimming and J lost 7 bases; unmatched junction nucleotides: 11. CDR3 nucleotides: TGTGCCAGCAGTGGATCCGGGACAGGGTCTTTTGAGCAGTACTTC. It yields the protein CASSGSGTGSFEQYF.

V is TRBV27 and J is TRBJ2-3; 10 bases are a match to TRBD2. CDR3 length: 16 amino acids. Germline CDR1 is MNHEY and CDR2 is SMNVEV (reference sequence). Trimming took 3 bases from V and 3 from J; bases not matched to a gene: 6. The CDR3 loop reads CASSFLAGESTDTQYF. CDR3 DNA: TGTGCCAGCAGTTTCCTAGCGGGAGAGTCGACAGATACGCAGTATTTT.

This chain connects TRBV11-1 to TRBJ2-7, with no clear D. Germline CDR1 reads SGHAT; CDR2 reads FQDESV (reference sequence). The CDR3 totals 15 residues. V lost 5 bases to trimming and J lost 0 bases, with 14 bases between them. For the CDR3, the DNA is TGTGCCAGCAGCCCCGGTGAGTTCATCTCCTACGAGCAGTACTTC. Translating gives CASSPGEFISYEQYF.

The chain joins TRBV5-8 to TRBJ1-2; D call uncertain. V lost 0 bases and J 2 bases, leaving 5 bases between the germline ends. This CDR3 region has 13 residues. The germline V gene encodes CDR1 SGHTS and CDR2 YDEGEE. CDR3 nucleotide sequence: TGTGCCAGCAGCTTGGTACTAAACTATGGCTACACCTTC. Residues: CASSLVLNYGYTF. Combining the CDR3 with reference TRBV5-8 and TRBJ1-2 gives the whole variable domain EAGVTQSPTHLIKTRGQQATLRCSPISGHTSVYWYQQALGLGLQFLLWYDEGEERNRGNFPPRFSGRQFPNYSSELNVNALELEDSALYLCASSLVLNYGYTFGSGTRLTVV.

The rearrangement joins TRBV5-1 to TRBJ2-1; 12 positions agree with TRBD1. Germline CDR1 SGHRS, CDR2 YFSETQ. V shed 5 bases, J shed 8 bases, and the junction held 5 bases outside the gene matches. This CDR3 has 14 residues. CDR3 protein: CASSQGTGGHEQFF. The CDR3 nucleotides read TGCGCCAGCAGTCAAGGGACAGGGGGCCATGAGCAGTTCTTC.

The chain combines TRBV28 with TRBJ1-2; 9 bases are a match to TRBD1. CDR1 and CDR2 (germline): MDHEN, SYDVKM. The CDR3 loop spans 17 amino acids. The ends lost 3 bases at V and 6 bases at J; junction bases unmatched: 14. The DNA for the CDR3 is TGTGCCAGCAGTTTGTGGATGGGGACAGGGAAGGAGAATGGCTACACCTTC. Translated: CASSLWMGTGKENGYTF.

This chain joins TRBV28 and TRBJ2-7; 10 positions match TRBD2. CDR3 length: 14 amino acids. Germline CDR1 and CDR2: MDHEN and SYDVKM. V lost 5 bases to trimming and J lost 2 bases; unmatched junction nucleotides: 3. CDR3 coding DNA: TGTGCCAGCAGTGGACTAGCGGAGGCCTACGAGCAGTACTTC. This sequence encodes CASSGLAEAYEQYF.

The CDR3 DNA follows: TGTGCCAGCAGCGTAGATGCGGGGGGCGTGGATGGCTACACCTTC. This sequence encodes CASSVDAGGVDGYTF. V is TRBV9 and J is TRBJ1-2; tentatively, D is TRBD1 (6 bases). V lost 0 bases to trimming and J lost 6 bases, with 15 bases between them. This CDR3 contains 15 residues. In germline, CDR1 is SGDLS, CDR2 YYNGEE.

This clone appeared once. The chain employs TRBV10-3 and TRBJ2-1; D possibly matches TRBD1 or TRBD2 (5 bases each). Germline-derived CDR1 and CDR2 are ENHRY and SYGVKD. The germline V and J ends were trimmed by 4 bases and 9 bases, with 13 bases remaining between them. CDR3 length: 13 residues. The CDR3 DNA is TGTGCCATCAGTGCAGGGACCCTCGGTGAGCAGTTCTTC. This gives the protein CAISAGTLGEQFF.

This clone was recorded only once. The rearrangement uses TRBV4-1 and TRBJ2-6; the D gene is possibly TRBD1 (5 bases). The CDR3 extends over 17 amino acids. V dropped 4 bases and J dropped 6 bases, with 19 bases sitting between them. Germline V gene sequence: CDR1 MGHRA, CDR2 YSYEKL. The CDR3 DNA reads as TGCGCCAGCAGCCCAGCAGGGTATCCCTCGGAGGCCAACGTCCTGACTTTC. Its translation is CASSPAGYPSEANVLTF.

V is TRBV6-5 and J is TRBJ2-3; 9 bases match TRBD2. The CDR3 is 15 residues long. Unmatched junction bases numbered 6, after V lost 6 bases and J lost 2 bases. The germline CDR1 and CDR2 sequences are MNHEY and SVGAGI. The CDR3 sequence: CASSIAGAFTDTQYF. DNA for the CDR3: TGTGCCAGCAGCATAGCGGGAGCCTTCACAGATACGCAGTATTTT.

The chain links TRBV14 to TRBJ2-5, with D unclear. CDR3 length: 13 amino acids. V lost 1 base and J lost 5, with 8 bases in between. Germline values: CDR1 SGHDN, CDR2 FVKESK. The CDR3 coding sequence is TGTGCCAGCAGCCAAGGGAATCGGGAGACCCAGTACTTC. This translates into CASSQGNRETQYF. The variable domain in full, completed from reference TRBV14 and TRBJ2-5, reads EAGVTQFPSHSVIEKGQTVTLRCDPISGHDNLYWYRRVMGKEIKFLLHFVKESKQDESGMPNNRFLAERTGGTYSTLKVQPAELEDSGVYFCASSQGNRETQYFGPGTRLLVL.

V and J are TRBV28 and TRBJ2-3; D is possibly TRBD2 (6 bases). The length of the CDR3 is 16 residues. Per the germline V gene, CDR1 is MDHEN and CDR2 is SYDVKM. V lost 6 bases and J lost 1, with 17 bases in between. The CDR3, as DNA: TGTGCCAGCAGCCGGGGACTTACCTCTGGCACAGATACGCAGTATTTT. This encodes CASSRGLTSGTDTQYF.

This chain uses TRBV10-3 with TRBJ2-7; D uncertain. V lost 2 bases and J 3 bases, leaving 8 bases between the germline ends. The CDR3 is 13 amino acids. Germline loops: CDR1 ENHRY, CDR2 SYGVKD. Here the CDR3 reads CAISEGQDYEQYF. The CDR3 DNA reads as TGTGCCATCAGTGAGGGGCAGGACTACGAGCAGTACTTC.

The chain joins TRBV7-9 to TRBJ1-1; D is ambiguous. V was clipped by 1 base and J by 4 bases, with 13 bases between them. Germline V gene sequence: CDR1 SEHNR, CDR2 FQNEAQ (reference sequence). This CDR3 is built from 15 residues. In DNA form, the CDR3 reads TGTGCCAGCAGCTTAGGAATGGTTCAAATCACTGAAGCTTTCTTT. It encodes CASSLGMVQITEAFF.

This clone occurred once. The chain combines TRBV2 with TRBJ2-5; possibly TRBD1 for D (6 bases). The ends were cut back, 5 bases at V and 1 base at J, with 8 bases in the middle. The CDR3 covers 13 residues. The germline V gene has CDR1 SNHLY and CDR2 FYNNEI. In DNA, the CDR3 is TGTGCCAGCAGTTGGGACATCCAAGAGACCCAGTACTTC. Translated, it gives CASSWDIQETQYF.

The V call is TRBV10-3, the J call TRBJ2-5; weak D call: TRBD2 (6 bases). Trimming left V 8 bases short and J 4 bases short, with 14 bases between. Looked up from germline, CDR1 is ENHRY and CDR2 is SYGVKD. The length of the CDR3 is 13 residues. The CDR3 protein is CAIGYGRGETQYF. The DNA for the CDR3 is TGTGCCATCGGTTACGGGAGAGGAGAGACCCAGTACTTC.

V and J are TRBV11-2 and TRBJ2-7; 11 bases match TRBD1. J lost 4 bases, V lost 6 bases, and 5 bases had no gene match. Germline V gene lookup returns CDR1 SGHAT and CDR2 FQNNGV. The CDR3 is 14 residues long. This CDR3 reads CASRGQGELYEQYF. The DNA for the CDR3 is TGTGCCAGCAGGGGACAGGGGGAGCTGTACGAGCAGTACTTC.

The rearrangement links TRBV9 to TRBJ2-1; 9 nucleotides match TRBD1. Germline values: CDR1 SGDLS, CDR2 YYNGEE. Trimming at V came to 3 bases and at J to 3 bases, leaving 4 bases not matched to a gene. This CDR3 spans 15 amino acids. CDR3 in amino acids: CASSARDRDYNEQFF. DNA of the CDR3: TGTGCCAGCAGCGCCCGGGACAGGGACTACAATGAGCAGTTCTTC.

The chain uses TRBV27 and TRBJ2-7; TRBD2 is a possible D gene (5 bases). CDR1 is MNHEY and CDR2 is SMNVEV in the germline V gene (reference sequence). The CDR3 has 11 residues. Trimming stripped 7 bases from V and 9 bases from J, with 13 bases between. CDR3 sequence (DNA): TGTGCCAGCACCTCGGGAAGCGGGCAGTACTTC. This encodes CASTSGSGQYF.

The rearrangement links TRBV7-3 to TRBJ2-3; D is possibly TRBD1 or TRBD2 (5 bases each). Deletions cut 2 bases from V and 6 bases from J, with 15 bases between. The V gene's germline CDR1 is SGHTA and CDR2 FQGTGA. CDR3 length: 15 residues. CDR3 DNA sequence: TGTGCCAGCAGCTTAGGGGGTCAGGGATCCGATACGCAGTATTTT. Its protein is CASSLGGQGSDTQYF.

V gene TRBV6-1 combines with J gene TRBJ2-7; TRBD2 agrees at 11 bases. The length of the CDR3 is 14 residues. Germline lookup yields CDR1 MNHNS and CDR2 SASEGT. V was pared by 5 bases and J by 7 bases, with 7 bases of the junction left unmatched. The CDR3 loop is CASSLLAGAKEQYF. DNA for the CDR3: TGTGCCAGCAGTTTACTAGCGGGGGCTAAAGAGCAGTACTTC.

This chain uses TRBV5-1 with TRBJ2-5; D possibly corresponds to TRBD1 (6 bases). Looked up from germline, CDR1 is SGHRS and CDR2 is YFSETQ. The CDR3 is 16 residues long. V was shortened by 0 bases and J by 3 bases, with 15 bases between the two germline ends. The chain's CDR3 is CASSLGPTGLKETQYF. CDR3 DNA sequence: TGCGCCAGCAGCTTGGGTCCAACAGGGTTAAAAGAGACCCAGTACTTC.

This clone has more than one count but fewer than ten. This sequence joins TRBV10-1 and TRBJ2-4; 10 bases are shared with TRBD1. CDR1 and CDR2 from the germline V gene are WNHNN and SYGVQD (reference sequence). After removal of 0 bases from V and 4 bases from J, the junction contained 9 bases not matched to a gene. The length of the CDR3 is 18 residues. CDR3 protein: CASSESSSGQGRKNIQYF. Here the CDR3 DNA reads TGCGCCAGCAGTGAGTCTTCTTCGGGACAGGGGAGAAAAAACATTCAGTACTTC.